The following is a TCR beta chain sequence with its context. Its antigen is not yet known. There are no base qualities to consult, and no much larger clone falls within one base. Patients with ophthalmopathy had moderately to severely active disease, with a Clinical Activity Score of 3 or more, a NOSPECS grade of 4 or more, and a disease duration of less than 3 months. Patients with other autoimmune diseases, uncontrolled infections, pregnancy or lactation were excluded. Diagnosis was based on clinical symptoms, serum thyroxine, TRAb, thyroid ultrasound and orbital computed tomography. Ficoll-Paque density gradient centrifugation was used to isolate PBMCs from about 10 ml of fresh peripheral blood. Trizol reagent was used to extract the total RNA, and its quality was then checked on an Agilent 2100 Bioanalyzer. This entry belongs to a study of Graves' ophthalmopathy and Graves' hyperthyroidism (dated by TCRdb to the late 2010s). A note on the overall study: Peripheral blood samples were taken at the time of initial diagnosis, before any treatment was given. The independent validation cohort included under 20 hyperthyroidism patients plus 17 patients who later progressed from hyperthyroidism to ophthalmopathy. In more than five hyperthyroidism patients, the T-cell repertoires found in thyroid tissue were compared with those found in blood. After sampling, hyperthyroidism patients received methimazole starting at 30 mg daily, and ophthalmopathy patients received high-dose intravenous methylprednisolone. In total, 120 to 150 blood samples were TCR-sequenced: 43 ophthalmopathy, some 75 hyperthyroidism and roughly 17 hyperthyroidism-to-ophthalmopathy patients. To explore V-J signatures distinguishing ophthalmopathy from hyperthyroidism, a discovery set of about a hundred patients (roughly 45 ophthalmopathy, roughly 55 stable hyperthyroidism) was enrolled. The study used signatures of the TCR beta repertoire to tell Graves' ophthalmopathy apart from Graves' hyperthyroidism and to predict which patients would progress to ophthalmopathy.

Summary of the overall study and its limitations: Sample size was not predetermined statistically, and investigators were not blinded to group allocation. In validation, the model predicted ophthalmopathy progression with 55% to 71% sensitivity and about 77% specificity; about a dozen predicted patients were CT-confirmed with GO in a median of approximately 6.5 months. Most expanded thyroid clonotypes with a frequency above 0.001 also appeared in blood, which suggests that blood repertoires may reflect the immune response in the thyroid. The 13-signature model separated ophthalmopathy from stable hyperthyroidism with around 90% sensitivity and 81% to 82% specificity in cross-validation, and 80%/75% in the test set.

For repertoire sequencing, the TCR beta CDR3 regions were amplified from RNA transcripts. The first round was an RT-PCR using HTBI primers with the Qiagen OneStep RT-PCR kit, and this first round was followed by a second-round multiplex PCR, then size selection and purification. The libraries underwent paired-end sequencing with 100 bp reads on an Illumina HiSeq2000. Per the original workflow: SOAPnuke was used for read processing, and reads with adapters, uncalled bases, a mean Phred below 15, or no exact constant-primer or identifier match were discarded. High-quality paired reads were merged with COPE v1.2.5. Clonotypes were defined as unique nucleotide sequences and were aligned to IMGT TRB V, D and J references using MiTCR v1.1. The analysis was limited to V-J combinations with a frequency above 0.0001, which together covered 99.2% of the repertoires. For each V-J combination, a TCR clonal expansion and chaos score was defined as F50 clonal expansion divided by the chaos observed in the TCRdist matrix. Welch's t-statistics and random forest were used to narrow the features down to around 13 V-J combinations, which were then fed into a naive Bayes classifier. The Morisita-Horn index was used to measure how similar the thyroid and blood repertoires were. TCRdb reanalyzed the raw reads on its own, using fastp at Q25 for trimming and MiXCR for clone calling, and kept in-frame beta chains. Merged by CDR3 protein, the rows form single entries marked with the most common genes and DNA. TCRdb, not the original authors, processed these V and J calls. The sample table records about 700,000 distinct CDR3 sequences; approximately 40% of these occur just once. Roughly 45% of the sample comes from the top ten.

The germline V gene encodes CDR1 SGHRS and CDR2 YFSETQ. Counted from cysteine to phenylalanine, this CDR3 has 15 amino acids. The only DNA kept is the CDR3, 45 bases in frame from the first base. V is cut back by 0 bases and J by 3 bases, with 4 bases in the junction unmatched. Material for sequencing was peripheral blood. The origin of this receptor is an adult man with Graves' ophthalmopathy. The receptor chain draws on TRBV5-1 and TRBJ2-5, and 8 bases in between align with TRBD2. For the CDR3, the sequence is CASSLVGSGKETQYF. In nucleotide form, the sequence is TGCGCCAGCAGCTTGGTTGGTAGCGGGAAAGAGACCCAGTACTTC.